The clone carrying this TCR beta chain showed up just a few times. V dropped 5 bases and J dropped 3 bases, with 20 bases sitting between them. The CDR3 is 17 amino acids. The V gene's germline CDR1 is SGHVS and CDR2 FQNEAQ. In the original processing: Counts of nucleated cells, estimated from reference gene primer amplification, were obtained. The table came from immunoSEQ multiplex PCR; TCRdb's copy has only in-frame clones and leaves some out. V, J and clone size derive from that table, while D and trimming were established from the DNA sequence. The sample has about 140,000 clones, approximately 80% seen once. The sample comes from a study of blood T cell repertoires in COVID-19. Across the study: COVID-19 samples from acute and convalescent phases originated in the United States, Italy and Spain. Nucleic acid was either cDNA or gDNA, and it came from T cells, B-cell-depleted T cells, or PBMCs.

The rearrangement uses TRBV7-8 and TRBJ1-5; D uncertain. The sample consisted of peripheral blood. The clonotype was recovered from a man between 45 and 60 years old with acute or convalescent COVID-19. The DNA for the CDR3 is TGTGCCAGCAGCGCTGCTCGCCGAATTGAGCCCAATCAGCCCCAGCATTTT. Protein sequence: CASSAARRIEPNQPQHF.